The TCR beta chain under discussion was sequenced for a study of OX40 agonist ivuxolimab in advanced cancers. Study background: Partial responses were achieved by three patients, one with hepatocellular carcinoma and two with cutaneous melanoma. Overall study results and limits: Clonal expansion from baseline to week 6 occurred in both CD4+ and CD8+ T cells.

Produced via immunoSEQ multiplex PCR; TCRdb's table is partial and in-frame only. Seen here are over 90,000 clones, 80% to 90% observed once, and the top ten hold around 2%. Patients were ruled out by autoimmune disease history or systemic immunosuppression. With regard to this clone: Its antigen is still unknown.

The clonotype was recovered from an adult with an advanced solid tumor such as melanoma, head and neck, liver or kidney cancer. The sequences come from CD4+ or CD8+ T cells sorted from blood, collected in a trial of the OX40 agonist ivuxolimab.

As DNA, the CDR3 is TGTGCCAGCCGAGTGACACCGGAATCTAATCAGCCCCAGCATTTT. Its translation is CASRVTPESNQPQHF. The rearrangement uses TRBV6-1 and TRBJ1-5; no clear D. The V gene lost 8 bases and the J gene lost 4 bases, with 18 bases spanning the gap. The CDR3 runs to 15 residues. Germline CDR1 MNHNS, CDR2 SASEGT.